Below are 32 T cell receptor beta chains sequenced from a single sample in a study of Ad26.COV2.S vaccination and SARS-CoV-2 variants. As to treatment: roughly 19 received Ad26.COV2.S at low or high dose, single or two shots; 5 received placebo; per-sample allocation not given. The investigators took samples on day 63 after the first vaccine or placebo injection. TCRdb keeps only in-frame clones here, not all; method: immunoSEQ multiplex PCR. This sample has hundreds of thousands of clones; 87% occur once, and the top ten carry roughly 3.1%. The specimen comprised peripheral blood, sampled in a trial of Ad26.COV2.S vaccine versus placebo. The receptors come from a person aged 18-65 years who received the Ad26.COV2.S COVID-19 vaccine or a placebo.

The CDR3 DNA follows: TGTGCCAGTAGTAGGACGACAGGGGGGCGGGAAAAACTGTTTTTT. Its translation: CASSRTTGGREKLFF. This chain connects TRBV19 to TRBJ1-4, with TRBD1 identical over 9 bases. Germline V CDR1 and CDR2: LNHDA, SQIVND (reference sequence). The CDR3 spans 15 residues. Trimming cost V 4 bases and J 8 bases; bases outside gene matches: 8.

The rearrangement links TRBV7-9 to TRBJ1-1; D ambiguous. V shed 5 bases and J shed 2 bases, with 18 bases lying between them. Looked up from germline, CDR1 is SEHNR and CDR2 is FQNEAQ (reference sequence). The CDR3 extends over 16 amino acids. The CDR3 DNA reads as TGTGCCAGCAGCCCTGGTATACGAAGCCGTAACACTGAAGCTTTCTTT. Amino acid sequence: CASSPGIRSRNTEAFF.

This clone was detected only once. This chain links TRBV13 with TRBJ2-7; D possibly corresponds to TRBD1 (6 bases). This CDR3 region has 13 residues. Germline V gene sequence: CDR1 PRHDT, CDR2 FYEKMQ (reference sequence). V lost 6 bases and J 1 base, leaving 10 bases between the germline ends. The CDR3 loop is CASSGDISYEQYF. CDR3 in DNA: TGTGCCAGCAGTGGGGACATTTCCTACGAGCAGTACTTC.

The V gene is TRBV29-1, the J gene TRBJ1-1; TRBD1 aligns across 7 bases. V lost 3 bases to trimming and J lost 3 bases; unmatched junction nucleotides: 4. CDR3 length equals 13 residues. CDR1 is SQVTM and CDR2 is ANQGSEA in the germline V gene. The CDR3 is CSVETGMDTEAFF. In nucleotides, the CDR3 is TGCAGCGTTGAGACAGGGATGGACACTGAAGCTTTCTTT.

The chain uses TRBV5-6 and TRBJ2-5; no definite D call. Trimming took 0 bases from V and 1 from J, leaving 13 bases between them. In germline, CDR1 is SGHDT, CDR2 YYEEEE. This CDR3 has 16 amino acids. The CDR3 DNA reads TGTGCCAGCAGCTTGGGGCAGCTTTTGCCCCAAGAGACCCAGTACTTC. Its protein product is CASSLGQLLPQETQYF.

V gene TRBV5-1 combines with J gene TRBJ2-5, with D perhaps TRBD1 (6 bases). This CDR3 region has 15 residues. The germline V gene encodes CDR1 SGHRS and CDR2 YFSETQ. V was trimmed by 4 bases and J by 2 bases, leaving 15 bases between them. The CDR3 bases are TGCGCCAGCAGCCCGAACGGGACACCACAAGAGACCCAGTACTTC. Residues: CASSPNGTPQETQYF.

The chain employs TRBV5-1 and TRBJ1-2, with 7 bases fitting TRBD1. CDR1 and CDR2 from the germline V gene are SGHRS and YFSETQ. Trimming at V came to 2 bases and at J to 1 base, leaving 8 bases not matched to a gene. CDR3 length: 16 residues. The CDR3 DNA follows: TGCGCCAGCAGCTTCGGACAGGAAGGAGGTAACTATGGCTACACCTTC. Its translation is CASSFGQEGGNYGYTF.

This clone was seen a few times. CDR3 coding DNA: TGTGCCAGTACTACTCTAGATAGCAATCAGCCCCAGCATTTT. Its protein product is CASTTLDSNQPQHF. The V call is TRBV19, the J call TRBJ1-5; D uncertain. This CDR3 is built from 14 residues. Trimming shortened V by 7 bases and J by 0 bases, and 10 bases separated the two germline ends. Germline V gene data show CDR1 as LNHDA and CDR2 as SQIVND (reference sequence). The variable domain in full, with the rest retrieved from reference TRBV19 and TRBJ1-5, is DGGITQSPKYLFRKEGQNVTLSCEQNLNHDAMYWYRQDPGQGLRLIYYSQIVNDFQKGDIAEGYSVSREKKESFPLTVTSAQKNPTAFYLCASTTLDSNQPQHFGDGTRLSIL.

In this sample, this clone turned up a few times. This rearrangement joins TRBV5-4 to TRBJ2-2, with D maybe TRBD1 (6 bases). V was pared by 2 bases and J by 0 bases, with 8 bases between. Per the germline V gene, CDR1 is SGHNT and CDR2 is YYREEE (reference sequence). There are 15 residues in the CDR3. CDR3 region: CASSLGGTNTGELFF. For the CDR3, the DNA is TGTGCCAGCAGCTTAGGGGGAACGAACACCGGGGAGCTGTTTTTT. Using reference TRBV5-4 and TRBJ2-2 for the parts outside the CDR3, the full variable domain is ETGVTQSPTHLIKTRGQQVTLRCSSQSGHNTVSWYQQALGQGPQFIFQYYREEENGRGNFPPRFSGLQFPNYSSELNVNALELDDSALYLCASSLGGTNTGELFFGEGSRLTVL.

This sequence joins TRBV10-3 and TRBJ2-7; 12 bases are shared with TRBD2. Unmatched junction bases numbered 8, after V lost 10 bases and J lost 10 bases. CDR1 is ENHRY, CDR2 SYGVKD, per germline. This CDR3 spans 12 amino acids. CDR3 sequence: CASKGLAGVQYF. Here the CDR3 DNA reads TGTGCCAGTAAGGGACTAGCGGGTGTACAGTACTTC.

The genes are TRBV5-1 and TRBJ2-1, with D tentatively TRBD1 (6 bases). Germline V gene data show CDR1 as SGHRS and CDR2 as YFSETQ. Trimming shortened V by 2 bases and J by 0 bases, and 9 bases separated the two germline ends. There are 15 residues in the CDR3. The CDR3 protein is CASSFDRSSYNEQFF. CDR3 DNA sequence: TGCGCCAGCAGCTTCGACAGGAGCTCCTACAATGAGCAGTTCTTC.

The genes are TRBV3-1 (or the pseudogene TRBV3-2) and TRBJ2-7; D might be TRBD2 (6 bases). The CDR3 extends over 15 amino acids. The V gene's germline CDR1 is LGHDT and CDR2 YNNKEL (reference sequence). V lost 3 bases, J lost 0 bases, and 12 bases lay in between. In DNA form, the CDR3 reads TGTGCCAGCAGCCAGATTTCCGGGAGCTCCTACGAGCAGTACTTC. Its translation is CASSQISGSSYEQYF.

V gene TRBV6-5 combines with J gene TRBJ1-1, with TRBD1 as a possible D gene (5 bases). The CDR3 is made up of 15 amino acids. V lost 6 bases and J lost 2, with 16 bases in between. The V gene's germline CDR1 is MNHEY and CDR2 SVGAGI. CDR3 coding DNA: TGTGCCAGCAGGCGACGGGGGGGAGTTAACACTGAAGCTTTCTTT. Amino acid sequence: CASRRRGGVNTEAFF.

CDR3 coding DNA: TGCGCCAGCAGGGATCACAATGAGCAGTTCTTC. Protein product: CASRDHNEQFF. This chain links TRBV5-1 with TRBJ2-1; D gene ambiguous. Germline assignment: CDR1 SGHRS and CDR2 YFSETQ. V gave up 5 bases and J gave up 5 bases, with 5 bases separating them. This CDR3 region has 11 residues.

This rearrangement joins TRBV12-5 to TRBJ1-1; D remains unclear. V was clipped by 6 bases and J by 3 bases, with 2 bases between them. The germline CDR1 and CDR2 sequences are LGHNT and FRNRAP. The CDR3 covers 10 residues. The CDR3 nucleotides are TGTGCTAGTGGGGACACTGAAGCTTTCTTT. Amino acid sequence: CASGDTEAFF.

The chain employs TRBV9 and TRBJ1-1, with D uncertain. Trimming removed 0 bases from V and 1 base from J, with 7 bases in between. This CDR3 is built from 14 residues. Germline-derived CDR1 and CDR2 are SGDLS and YYNGEE. The CDR3 is CASSVDWPNTEAFF. The CDR3 DNA sequence: TGTGCCAGCAGCGTAGACTGGCCGAACACTGAAGCTTTCTTT.

CDR3 sequence: CASSPLDGPRTEAFF. The CDR3 DNA follows: TGTGCCAGCAGCCCCTTAGACGGCCCGAGGACTGAAGCTTTCTTT. This sequence joins TRBV9 and TRBJ1-1; D is uncertain. The CDR3 spans 15 residues. Trimming removed 4 bases from V and 5 bases from J, with 18 bases in between. Germline CDR1 is SGDLS and CDR2 is YYNGEE. The whole variable domain, filled in from reference TRBV9 and TRBJ1-1, reads DSGVTQTPKHLITATGQRVTLRCSPRSGDLSVYWYQQSLDQGLQFLIQYYNGEERAKGNILERFSAQQFPDLHSELNLSSLELGDSALYFCASSPLDGPRTEAFFGQGTRLTVV.

V usage is TRBV5-4 and J usage is TRBJ2-3; 8 bases match TRBD2. Germline trimming cut 4 bases from V and 0 bases from J; bases unmatched to any gene: 1. This CDR3 region has 14 residues. Per germline, CDR1 SGHNT and CDR2 YYREEE (reference sequence). The CDR3: CASSPGGSTDTQYF. CDR3 nucleotide sequence: TGTGCCAGCAGCCCGGGGGGGAGCACAGATACGCAGTATTTT.

The chain recombines TRBV3-1 (or the pseudogene TRBV3-2) with TRBJ2-5, with 8 bases lining up with TRBD2. CDR3 length: 18 amino acids. Germline-derived CDR1 and CDR2 are LGHDT and YNNKEL (reference sequence). V trimming: 3 bases; J trimming: 5 bases; junction bases outside the gene matches: 17. As DNA, the CDR3 is TGTGCCAGCAGCCATCCTTCTCTCCCTTTGACTAGCGAGGAGACCCAGTACTTC. Protein: CASSHPSLPLTSEETQYF.

This clone was observed a few times. The junction departs from germline at one end; a sequencing error may be responsible. The V call is TRBV29-1, the J call TRBJ1-2; D remains ambiguous. The CDR3 is made up of 13 amino acids. Germline V gene sequence: CDR1 SQVTM, CDR2 ANQGSEA. The CDR3 DNA reads TGCAGCGTTGAAGCGGGTCCTAATTATGGCTACACCTTC. Translating gives CSVEAGPNYGYTF.

The chain uses TRBV7-9 and TRBJ1-1, with TRBD1 matching over 7 bases. Per germline, CDR1 SEHNR and CDR2 FQNEAQ (reference sequence). CDR3 length: 15 residues. J was trimmed by 3 bases and V by 4 bases; bases with no gene match: 8. The CDR3 loop is CASSSYTGEDTEAFF. In nucleotides, the CDR3 is TGTGCCAGCAGCTCATATACAGGGGAGGACACTGAAGCTTTCTTT.

V gene TRBV4-3 combines with J gene TRBJ1-1; D is perhaps TRBD1 (6 bases). The ends were cut back, 2 bases at V and 8 bases at J, with 9 bases in the middle. Germline CDR1 is LGHNA and CDR2 is YSLEER. The CDR3 sequence is 12 residues long. The CDR3 nucleotides read TGCGCCAGCAGCCAATCCGGGACAGAAGCTTTCTTT. Translating gives CASSQSGTEAFF.

V gene TRBV10-3 combines with J gene TRBJ1-1; the D is unclear. This CDR3 region has 14 residues. Trimming took 2 bases from V and 0 from J, leaving 7 bases between them. Germline loops: CDR1 ENHRY, CDR2 SYGVKD. Here the CDR3 reads CAISEQSLNTEAFF. As DNA, the CDR3 is TGTGCCATCAGTGAGCAGAGTTTGAACACTGAAGCTTTCTTT.

The DNA for the CDR3 is TGTGCCAGCAGCTTGACTAGCGGGGGATACGAGCAGTACTTC. It is translated as CASSLTSGGYEQYF. The V gene is TRBV7-2, the J gene TRBJ2-7; 12 bases align to TRBD2. The ends lost 3 bases at V and 4 bases at J; junction bases unmatched: 1. The germline V gene has CDR1 SGHTA and CDR2 FQGNSA. The CDR3 extends over 14 amino acids.

The gene calls are TRBV10-3 and TRBJ1-1, with 10 nucleotides matching TRBD1. Germline-derived CDR1 and CDR2 are ENHRY and SYGVKD. The CDR3 runs to 15 residues. V shed 4 bases, J shed 1 base, and the junction held 3 bases outside the gene matches. CDR3 sequence (DNA): TGTGCCATCAGTGCGACAGGGGGCGGGAACACTGAAGCTTTCTTT. The encoded protein is CAISATGGGNTEAFF.

J is TRBJ1-2 and V is TRBV7-6; the D gene is possibly TRBD1 (6 bases). The CDR3 extends over 12 amino acids. Germline V gene sequence: CDR1 SGHVS, CDR2 FNYEAQ. The V gene lost 5 bases and the J gene lost 6 bases, with 10 bases spanning the gap. CDR3 loop: CASSAQGNGYTF. DNA of the CDR3: TGTGCCAGCAGCGCTCAGGGGAATGGCTACACCTTC.

The chain couples TRBV18 to TRBJ1-5, with 10 nucleotides matching TRBD1. The germline CDR1 and CDR2 sequences are KGHSH and LQKENI. The CDR3 contains 19 residues. V gave up 2 bases and J gave up 1 base; unmatched junction bases: 11. The CDR3, as DNA: TGTGCCAGCTCACCATACCGGGACAGGGGAGGGGTCAGCAATCAGCCCCAGCATTTT. It specifies CASSPYRDRGGVSNQPQHF.

The rearrangement uses TRBV9 and TRBJ2-1, with 11 nucleotides matching TRBD2. V was pared by 4 bases and J by 2 bases, with 5 bases of the junction left unmatched. CDR1 SGDLS and CDR2 YYNGEE come from the germline V gene. There are 16 residues in the CDR3. CDR3 residues: CASSSRLAGPYNEQFF. The CDR3 nucleotides read TGTGCCAGCAGCTCCCGACTAGCGGGGCCCTACAATGAGCAGTTCTTC.

The rearrangement joins TRBV6-5 to TRBJ2-7; perhaps TRBD1 as D (6 bases). Germline V gene sequence: CDR1 MNHEY, CDR2 SVGAGI. The CDR3 runs 14 residues. Between the trimmed V and J ends, which lost 7 bases and 6 bases, there was a span of 19 bases. CDR3 in amino acids: CASIRGTWSLEQYF. The CDR3 nucleotides read TGTGCCAGCATCCGAGGGACATGGTCCCTCGAGCAGTACTTC.

The chain joins TRBV9 to TRBJ1-6; 7 bases map to TRBD1. V shed 0 bases and J 5 bases; nucleotides not matched to a gene: 5. This CDR3 is 16 amino acids long. Germline V gene lookup returns CDR1 SGDLS and CDR2 YYNGEE. The CDR3 nucleotides read TGTGCCAGCAGCGTAGGAGGACAGGCCGATAATTCACCCCTCCACTTT. Translated, it gives CASSVGGQADNSPLHF. The whole variable domain, remainder taken from reference TRBV9 and TRBJ1-6, is DSGVTQTPKHLITATGQRVTLRCSPRSGDLSVYWYQQSLDQGLQFLIQYYNGEERAKGNILERFSAQQFPDLHSELNLSSLELGDSALYFCASSVGGQADNSPLHFGNGTRLTVT.

The rearrangement links TRBV19 to TRBJ2-2; TRBD1 is a possible D gene (6 bases). Germline V gene lookup returns CDR1 LNHDA and CDR2 SQIVND (reference sequence). Trimming shortened V by 3 bases and J by 2 bases, and 13 bases separated the two germline ends. This CDR3 is built from 16 residues. The DNA for the CDR3 is TGTGCCAGTAGTATCCAGGGGATTAGTAACACCGGGGAGCTGTTTTTT. It codes for CASSIQGISNTGELFF.

V is TRBV7-6 and J is TRBJ2-1; D possibly matches TRBD1 or TRBD2 (5 bases each). The length of the CDR3 is 15 residues. Trimming removed 1 base from V and 8 bases from J, with 15 bases in between. Germline V CDR1 and CDR2: SGHVS, FNYEAQ. CDR3 nucleotide sequence: TGTGCCAGCAGCTTAGAAAATGTTCTGGGGGATGAGCAGTTCTTC. Translating gives CASSLENVLGDEQFF. Combining the CDR3 with reference TRBV7-6 and TRBJ2-1 gives the whole variable domain GAGVSQSPRYKVTKRGQDVALRCDPISGHVSLYWYRQALGQGPEFLTYFNYEAQQDKSGLPNDRFSAERPEGSISTLTIQRTEQRDSAMYRCASSLENVLGDEQFFGPGTRLTVL.